Below are 8 T cell receptor beta chains sequenced from a single sample in a study of breast tumors, draining lymph nodes, adjacent tissues. TCRdb processed the multiplex PCR reads anew with MiXCR; each CDR3 protein has one entry. The sample records roughly 120,000 distinct CDR3 sequences, about 20% being singletons. Breast cancer patients provided tissue from their axillary draining lymph nodes. Sequences were obtained from axillary lymph node tissue. The receptors were gathered from a female donor with breast cancer. Some clones in this sample may be carry-over from other donors' samples.

About this clonotype: A read error may explain this, as a much larger clone is one base away. The V gene is TRBV10-3, the J gene TRBJ1-5; maybe TRBD1 (5 bases). From germline, CDR1 is ENHRY and CDR2 SYGVKD. V dropped 2 bases and J dropped 2 bases, with 7 bases sitting between them. The CDR3 runs to 14 residues. CDR3 region: CAISERDCNQPQHF. For the CDR3, the DNA is TGTGCCATCAGTGAGCGGGACTGCAATCAGCCCCAGCATTTT.

This clonotype has a count of ten or more. The V and J genes are TRBV2 and TRBJ2-3, with 12 bases lining up with TRBD2. CDR1 is SNHLY and CDR2 is FYNNEI in the germline V gene. The V and J ends lost 8 bases and 2 bases, in that order; junction bases with no gene match: 5. This CDR3 has 15 residues. CDR3 in DNA: TGTGCCAGCCGGAGACTAGCGGGGGACACAGATACGCAGTATTTT. Translation gives CASRRLAGDTDTQYF.

This clonotype was seen many times. The rearrangement joins TRBV7-3 to TRBJ2-2; no firm D call. The germline CDR1 and CDR2 sequences are SGHTA and FQGTGA. CDR3 length equals 14 residues. Trimming stripped 6 bases from V and 3 bases from J, with 11 bases between. CDR3 nucleotides: TGTGCCAGCAGGAGACAATCGGACACCGGGGAGCTGTTTTTT. Its protein is CASRRQSDTGELFF.

The chain combines TRBV12-3 or TRBV12-4 with TRBJ2-5; TRBD1 is a possible D gene (6 bases). V lost 7 bases and J 4 bases, leaving 16 bases between the germline ends. The CDR3 contains 14 residues. In DNA form, the CDR3 reads TGTGCCAGCACCAGAGCGGAAGGGGGAGAGACCCAGTACTTC. This encodes CASTRAEGGETQYF.

This clonotype was recorded many times. V usage is TRBV12-3 or TRBV12-4 and J usage is TRBJ1-2, with 9 positions matching TRBD1. CDR3 length: 15 amino acids. V lost 5 bases, J lost 7 bases, and 11 bases stayed unmatched. In DNA form, the CDR3 reads TGTGCCAGCAGTCCCGGGACAGGGATAATGGGTGGCTACACCTTC. It encodes CASSPGTGIMGGYTF.

Note on this clonotype: A much more abundant neighbour one base away suggests this may be a read error. This chain joins TRBV6-6 and TRBJ2-7; the D gene is possibly TRBD2 (6 bases). Between the trimmed V and J ends, which lost 1 base and 6 bases, there was a span of 13 bases. CDR1 MNHNY and CDR2 SVGAGI come from the germline V gene (reference sequence). The CDR3 contains 14 residues. This CDR3 reads CASSYFLRGIEQYF. DNA for the CDR3: TGTGCCAGCAGTTACTTTCTACGGGGGATCGAGCAGTACTTC.

J is TRBJ2-5 and V is TRBV3-1, with TRBD2 identical over 14 bases. J was trimmed by 4 bases and V by 2 bases; bases with no gene match: 3. Germline CDR1 is LGHDT and CDR2 is YNNKEL (reference sequence). The CDR3 is made up of 16 amino acids. The CDR3 protein is CASSQPGTSGRETQYF. The CDR3 DNA sequence: TGTGCCAGCAGCCAACCCGGGACTAGCGGGAGAGAGACCCAGTACTTC.

By frequency in the sample, this clonotype is medium-sized (0.01 to 0.1%). The rearrangement joins TRBV2 to TRBJ2-7, with a weak D call TRBD2 (6 bases). The CDR3 spans 14 residues. Germline V CDR1 and CDR2: SNHLY, FYNNEI. Trimming shortened V by 4 bases and J by 3 bases, and 13 bases separated the two germline ends. The chain's CDR3 is CASSGGDGSYEQYF. The CDR3 DNA reads as TGTGCCAGCAGTGGGGGGGATGGCAGCTACGAGCAGTACTTC.